The TCR beta chain described here comes from a study of shared clonotypes between healthy human individuals (dated by TCRdb to 2020 to 2021). In the study overall: Three men and two women, aged 18 to 49 years, made up the cohort. Between about 0.94 and 8.9 billion PBMCs per donor were obtained by leukapheresis. The study deeply sequenced blood TCR repertoires of about five healthy adults to estimate repertoire size and the extent of clonotype sharing between individuals. Per donor, three plates each were used for CD4 naive and CD4 memory, two for CD8 naive, and one for CD8 memory. To increase sequencing depth and limit assay-specific biases, TCR repertoire library preparation and sequencing were carried out by different laboratories using diverse techniques.

About this clone: Its specific antigen is unknown. One base away there is no much larger clone; base qualities are not given.

The paper as a whole reports these results and caveats: Compared with non-shared clonotypes, clonotypes shared by all four sorted-subset donors had higher generation probabilities. Incomplete sequencing was indicated by rarefaction of sorted-subset datasets, despite the large sequencing depth. Estimated clonotype richness was generally larger for naive than for memory subsets. Sampling was restricted to blood, and TCR repertoires in tissues likely differ from the TCR repertoires found in blood. Pairwise subsampling indicated that sequencing depth was expected to affect the degree of clonotype sharing among donors. When a few donors were compared, the shared fraction of clonotypes was about 5% for naive CD4, around 3.5% for naive CD8, more than 2% for memory CD4, and approximately 0.4% for memory CD8. The genetic and exposure-history diversity represented was limited by the small number of donors.

Donors were healthy HIV-negative adults with no recently reported acute infections or vaccinations. Every donor was a Caucasian adult living in Nashville, Tennessee, USA. Magnetic negative selection was used to enrich CD4+ T cells, after which naive cells were positively selected on CD45RA and the negative fraction became the memory subset. Blood was obtained by leukapheresis, after which PBMCs were separated by Ficoll-Histopaque density gradient centrifugation and cryopreserved in liquid nitrogen vapor phase. Analytical flow cytometry was used to check the purity and quantity of every magnetically sorted T cell population. Each sorted fraction had its genomic DNA isolated and then quantified by UV absorbance on a Nanodrop 2000c. V was cut back by 2 bases and J by 0 bases, leaving a gap of 11 bases between them. The CDR3 numbers 15 residues from cysteine through phenylalanine. The sequence is cut down to CDR3 DNA, 45 bases in frame from base 1. CDR1 is given as SGHAT and CDR2 as FQDESV, both from the germline V gene (reference sequence).

Using the deep immunoSEQ assay, multiplex PCR amplified TCR CDR3 regions from genomic DNA. Extracted genomic DNA from each cell subset was spread evenly across all wells of several immunoSEQ 96-well plates, with each plate serving as a replicate. Each replicate PCR for sorted subsets received roughly 0.2 ug genomic DNA, equal to about 30,000 T cell genomes. The purified libraries were quantified using a Qubit 3.0 fluorometer, sized with a Bioanalyzer 2100, and then quantified again using the KAPA Library Quantification kit. Every immunoSEQ 96-well plate was sequenced on a separate single-read 150-cycle Illumina NextSeq 550 flow cell. The authors' analysis ran thus. Because only junctional sequences without quality scores were contained in the immunoSEQ output, filtering matching that applied to full-length reads could not be performed. Sequences were annotated with PyIR, a Python wrapper for IgBLAST v1.9, and V/J genes and CDR3 were assigned using IMGT germline references. Reads with weak V/J assignments (E-value above 1e-6), missing CDR3, stop codons, out-of-frame junctions, or ambiguous translated residues were removed. V3J clonotypes were defined by identical inferred V gene, J gene, and CDR3 amino acid sequence. To compute the percentage overlap between repertoires, the number of shared unique clonotypes was divided by the size of the smaller repertoire. Richness of each repertoire was evaluated using RTK rarefaction, the Chao1 estimator, and Recon v2.1 estimates of unobserved clonotypes. Generation probabilities for all TCRbeta clonotypes obtained by the gDNA method from a handful of donors were computed using OLGA. TCRdb holds this immuneACCESS table with in-frame rearrangements only. Some clones are missing; in checked studies, unresolved V genes explain under half, and the rest has no known cause. D and trimming were read from the DNA, whereas the V and J calls and clone size are those reported in that table. The sample contains over a million clones, about 80% of them found a single time. Jointly, the top ten make up 0.5% to 0.65% of the sample.

The clonotype comes from a man younger than 35 in good health. Some clones in this sample may be carry-over from other donors' samples. Sequencing was carried out using memory CD4+ T cells from PBMCs. Taken with the paper, the label for cell subset or site translates to: CD45RA-negative fraction. Recombination joined TRBV11-1 with TRBJ2-7; a tentative D call is TRBD2 (6 bases match). The CDR3 amino acid sequence is: CASSLPGLDSYEQYF. The bases read TGTGCCAGCAGCTTACCGGGACTCGACTCCTACGAGCAGTACTTC.